The subject of this entry is one T cell receptor (beta chain). Its antigen is as yet unknown. A read error may account for a junction end that differs from germline. TCRdb's copy holds only in-frame clones and misses some; the assay was immunoSEQ multiplex PCR. This table holds tens of thousands of clones, 70% to 90% found once. These data are taken from a study of OX40 agonist ivuxolimab in advanced cancers. Study as a whole: Cancers in dose escalation were hepatocellular, melanoma, renal cell and head and neck.

General study results and limits: On average, a greater number of expanded clones characterised CD8+ T cells relative to CD4+.

Germline loops: CDR1 PRHDT, CDR2 FYEKMQ (reference sequence). The CDR3 covers 14 residues. Material: CD4+ or CD8+ T cells sorted from blood, obtained in a trial of the OX40 agonist ivuxolimab. The clonotype originates from an adult with an advanced solid tumor such as melanoma, head and neck, liver or kidney cancer. This sequence joins TRBV13 and TRBJ2-1; D is undetermined. CDR3 DNA sequence: TGTGCCAGCAGCTTCCCTGCCTCCTCCAATGAGCAGTTCTTC. It codes for CASSFPASSNEQFF.